A selection of T cell receptor beta chains follows, all from one sample in a study of cytomegalovirus exposure and HLA in healthy donors. Sequenced by immunoSEQ multiplex PCR; TCRdb stores in-frame clones only, minus some. The table has around 67,000 clones, approximately 67% seen once; the top ten hold 2% to 2.5%. The sample was PBMCs. The source of these receptors is a woman aged 25 to 39 in good health and CMV-seronegative. Each CDR3 is given with its conserved first and last residue. A D gene is named only where the DNA matches it firmly. Size values are once, few and many counts, or a class for expanded clones, and some rows have none.

cdr3_aa	cdr3_nt	d_call	clone_size	j_call	v_call
CASSLVGGDQETQYF	TGTGCCAGCAGCTTAGTGGGCGGGGATCAAGAGACCCAGTACTTC	NA	NA	TRBJ2-5	TRBV7-3
CASSEVTDQETQYF	TGTGCCAGCAGTGAAGTAACAGATCAAGAGACCCAGTACTTC	NA	NA	TRBJ2-5	TRBV6-1
CASSLETGGGEKLFF	TGTGCCAGCAGCTTGGAAACAGGGGGCGGTGAAAAACTGTTTTTT	TRBD1	NA	TRBJ1-4	TRBV7-9
CASSPAQVYSPLHF	TGTGCCAGTAGCCCCGCGCAGGTGTATTCACCCCTCCACTTT	NA	few	TRBJ1-6	TRBV19
CASNTGRANGYTF	TGTGCCAGCAACACAGGGCGCGCTAATGGCTACACCTTC	NA	NA	TRBJ1-2	TRBV6-5
CASGYLATEQYF	TGTGCCAGCGGTTATTTGGCCACCGAGCAGTACTTC	NA	NA	TRBJ2-7	TRBV2
CASSEGGGMEFF	TGTGCCAGCAGTGAAGGGGGAGGGATGGAGTTCTTC	TRBD2	NA	TRBJ2-1	TRBV2
CVPRGEIGNEKLFF	TGCGTTCCCCGGGGGGAGATCGGTAATGAAAAACTGTTTTTT	NA	NA	TRBJ1-4	TRBV25-1
CASSLAPSLAAYEQYF	TGTGCCAGCAGCTTAGCTCCGTCACTAGCGGCATACGAGCAGTACTTC	TRBD2	NA	TRBJ2-7	TRBV7-6
CSVENRDGYTF	TGCAGCGTTGAAAACAGGGACGGCTACACCTTC	NA	NA	TRBJ1-2	TRBV29-1
CASSLQISYTF	TGTGCCAGCAGCTTACAGATAAGCTACACCTTC	NA	NA	TRBJ1-2	TRBV7-2
CASSDTFNQPQHF	TGTGCCAGCAGTGACACATTCAATCAGCCCCAGCATTTT	NA	NA	TRBJ1-5	TRBV6-5
CASSRSGNEQFF	TGTGCCAGCAGCCGATCGGGGAATGAGCAGTTCTTC	NA	few	TRBJ2-1	TRBV11-2
CATSSGANVLTF	TGTGCCACCTCCTCGGGGGCCAACGTCCTGACTTTC	NA	NA	TRBJ2-6	TRBV6-6
CASKGTSGSYEQYF	TGTGCCAGTAAGGGGACTAGCGGATCCTACGAGCAGTACTTC	TRBD2	NA	TRBJ2-7	TRBV6-5
CASSPWDRAPGNTIYF	TGTGCCAGCAGCCCTTGGGACAGGGCGCCTGGAAACACCATATATTTT	TRBD1	NA	TRBJ1-3	TRBV13
CASSLGHPLAGELFF	TGTGCTAGCAGCTTAGGGCACCCTCTCGCCGGGGAGCTGTTTTTT	NA	NA	TRBJ2-2	TRBV7-7
CASSLVRVGEETQYF	TGTGCCAGCAGCTTAGTCCGGGTAGGGGAAGAGACCCAGTACTTC	NA	NA	TRBJ2-5	TRBV7-2
CASSTYREFTDTQYF	TGTGCCAGCTCAACCTACAGGGAGTTCACAGATACGCAGTATTTT	NA	NA	TRBJ2-3	TRBV18
CASRFAGEQFF	TGTGCCAGTCGATTTGCGGGTGAGCAGTTCTTC	NA	few	TRBJ2-1	TRBV6-6
CASSYHQANYGYTF	TGTGCCAGCAGTTACCACCAGGCCAACTATGGCTACACCTTC	NA	once	TRBJ1-2	TRBV6-5
CASTPSGGQNYEQYF	TGTGCCAGCACCCCTAGCGGGGGGCAAAACTACGAGCAGTACTTC	TRBD2	few	TRBJ2-7	TRBV6-4
CASRKEGGSNQPQHF	TGCGCCAGCAGAAAAGAAGGGGGATCCAATCAGCCCCAGCATTTT	NA	NA	TRBJ1-5	TRBV10-2
CASSMTGGNEQYF	TGTGCCAGTAGTATGACAGGGGGCAACGAGCAGTACTTC	TRBD1	NA	TRBJ2-7	TRBV19
CASSRQGENSPLHF	TGTGCCAGCAGCCGACAGGGAGAGAATTCACCCCTCCACTTT	TRBD1	NA	TRBJ1-6	TRBV6-6
CASRLAENTGELFF	TGCGCCAGCAGACTAGCCGAGAACACCGGGGAGCTGTTTTTT	NA	NA	TRBJ2-2	TRBV10-1
CASSLVPRDTQYF	TGTGCCAGCAGCTTGGTTCCTCGGGATACGCAGTATTTT	NA	NA	TRBJ2-3	TRBV5-6
CASKLTPGQDTEAFF	TGTGCCAGCAAACTGACCCCCGGACAGGACACTGAAGCTTTCTTT	TRBD1	NA	TRBJ1-1	TRBV6-6